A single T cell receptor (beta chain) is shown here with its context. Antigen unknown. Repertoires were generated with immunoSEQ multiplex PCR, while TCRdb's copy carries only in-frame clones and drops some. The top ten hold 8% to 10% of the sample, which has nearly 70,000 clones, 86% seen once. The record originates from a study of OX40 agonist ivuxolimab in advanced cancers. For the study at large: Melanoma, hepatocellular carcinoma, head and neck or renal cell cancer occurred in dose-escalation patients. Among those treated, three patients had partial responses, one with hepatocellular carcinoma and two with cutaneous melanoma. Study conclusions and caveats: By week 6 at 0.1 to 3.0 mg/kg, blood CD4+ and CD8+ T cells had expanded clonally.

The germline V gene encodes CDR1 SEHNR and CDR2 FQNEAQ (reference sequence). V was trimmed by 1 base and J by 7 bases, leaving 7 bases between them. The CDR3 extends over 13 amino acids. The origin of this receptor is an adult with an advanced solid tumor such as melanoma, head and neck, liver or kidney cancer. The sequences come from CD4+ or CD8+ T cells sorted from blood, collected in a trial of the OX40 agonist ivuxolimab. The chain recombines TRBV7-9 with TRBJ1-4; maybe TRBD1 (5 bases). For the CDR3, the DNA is TGTGCCAGCAGCTTAGGGGGGAGTGAAAAACTGTTTTTT. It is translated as CASSLGGSEKLFF.